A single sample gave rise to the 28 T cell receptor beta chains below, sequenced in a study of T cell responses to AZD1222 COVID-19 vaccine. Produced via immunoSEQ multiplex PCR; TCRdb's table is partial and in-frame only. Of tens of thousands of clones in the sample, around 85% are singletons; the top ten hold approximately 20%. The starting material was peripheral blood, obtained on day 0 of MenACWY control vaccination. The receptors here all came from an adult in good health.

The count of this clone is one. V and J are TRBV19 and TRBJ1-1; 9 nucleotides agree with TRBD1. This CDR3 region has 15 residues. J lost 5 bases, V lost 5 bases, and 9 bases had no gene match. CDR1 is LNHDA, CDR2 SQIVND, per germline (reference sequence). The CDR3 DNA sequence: TGTGCCAGTAGTTCTACAGGGGGCGCGTTTACTGAAGCTTTCTTT. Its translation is CASSSTGGAFTEAFF.

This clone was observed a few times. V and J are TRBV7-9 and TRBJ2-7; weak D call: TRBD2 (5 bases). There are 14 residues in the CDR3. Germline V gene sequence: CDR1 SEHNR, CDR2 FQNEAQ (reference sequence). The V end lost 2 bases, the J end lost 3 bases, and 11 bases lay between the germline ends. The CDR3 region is CASSLREGNYEQYF. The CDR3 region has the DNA TGTGCCAGCAGCTTAAGAGAGGGAAACTACGAGCAGTACTTC. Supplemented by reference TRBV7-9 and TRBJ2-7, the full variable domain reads DTGVSQNPRHKITKRGQNVTFRCDPISEHNRLYWYRQTLGQGPEFLTYFQNEAQLEKSRLLSDRFSAERPKGSFSTLEIQRTEQGDSAMYLCASSLREGNYEQYFGPGTRLTVT.

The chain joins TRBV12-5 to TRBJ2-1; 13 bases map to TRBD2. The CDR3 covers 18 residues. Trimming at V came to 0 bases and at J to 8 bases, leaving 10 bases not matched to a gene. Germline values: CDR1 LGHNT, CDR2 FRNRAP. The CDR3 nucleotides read TGTGCTAGTGGTTTGGTACTCCGGGGACTAGCGGGAAAGCATGAGCAGTTCTTC. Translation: CASGLVLRGLAGKHEQFF.

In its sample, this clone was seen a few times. DNA for the CDR3: TGTGCCAGCAGCCGTGACAGGGCGGGCATTCAGTACTTC. Protein product: CASSRDRAGIQYF. The V gene is TRBV5-6, the J gene TRBJ2-4; 7 nucleotides align to TRBD1. The CDR3 is 13 residues long. CDR1 and CDR2 from the germline V gene are SGHDT and YYEEEE. The J segment lost 9 bases and the V segment lost 4 bases, leaving 7 bases of the junction unmatched.

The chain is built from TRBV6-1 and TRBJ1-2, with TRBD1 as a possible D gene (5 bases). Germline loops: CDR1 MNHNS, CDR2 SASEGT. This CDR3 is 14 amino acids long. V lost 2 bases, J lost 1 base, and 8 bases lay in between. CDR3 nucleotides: TGTGCCAGCAGTGAATGGGGCAGTAACTATGGCTACACCTTC. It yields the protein CASSEWGSNYGYTF.

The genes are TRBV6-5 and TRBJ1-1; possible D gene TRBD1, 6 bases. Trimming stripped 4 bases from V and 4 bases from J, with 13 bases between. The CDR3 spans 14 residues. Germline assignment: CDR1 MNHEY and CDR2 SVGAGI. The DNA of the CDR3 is TGTGCCAGCAGTTTACAGGGTTACGGCACTGAAGCTTTCTTT. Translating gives CASSLQGYGTEAFF.

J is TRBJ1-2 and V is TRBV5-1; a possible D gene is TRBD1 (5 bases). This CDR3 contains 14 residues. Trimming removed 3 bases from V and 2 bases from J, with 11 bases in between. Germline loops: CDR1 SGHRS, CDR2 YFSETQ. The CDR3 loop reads CASSSGTENYGYTF. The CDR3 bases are TGCGCCAGCAGCTCAGGGACGGAGAACTATGGCTACACCTTC.

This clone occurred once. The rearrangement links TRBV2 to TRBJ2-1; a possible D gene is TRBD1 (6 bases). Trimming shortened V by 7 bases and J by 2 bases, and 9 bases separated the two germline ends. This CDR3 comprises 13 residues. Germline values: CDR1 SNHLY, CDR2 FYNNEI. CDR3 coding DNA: TGTGCCAGCAATTGGGGGCCCTACAATGAGCAGTTCTTC. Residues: CASNWGPYNEQFF.

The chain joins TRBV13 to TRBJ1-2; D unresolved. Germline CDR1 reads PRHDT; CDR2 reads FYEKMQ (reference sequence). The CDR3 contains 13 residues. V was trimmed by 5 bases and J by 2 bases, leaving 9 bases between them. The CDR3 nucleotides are TGTGCCAGCAGCCCTCTCGGGAACTATGGCTACACCTTC. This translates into CASSPLGNYGYTF.

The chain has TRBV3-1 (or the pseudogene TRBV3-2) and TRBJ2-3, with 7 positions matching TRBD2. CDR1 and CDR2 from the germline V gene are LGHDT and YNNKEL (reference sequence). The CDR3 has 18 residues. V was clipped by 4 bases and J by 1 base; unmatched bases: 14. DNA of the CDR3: TGTGCCAGCAGCCGATCTAGCGGCCCGGGAAGGGGCACAGATACGCAGTATTTT. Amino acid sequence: CASSRSSGPGRGTDTQYF.

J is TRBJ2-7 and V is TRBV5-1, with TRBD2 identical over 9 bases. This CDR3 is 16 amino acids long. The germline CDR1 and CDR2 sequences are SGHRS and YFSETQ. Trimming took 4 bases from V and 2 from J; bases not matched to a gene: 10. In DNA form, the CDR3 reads TGCGCCAGCAGCGGGGGAGGACTAGCGAATACCTACGAGCAGTACTTC. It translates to CASSGGGLANTYEQYF.

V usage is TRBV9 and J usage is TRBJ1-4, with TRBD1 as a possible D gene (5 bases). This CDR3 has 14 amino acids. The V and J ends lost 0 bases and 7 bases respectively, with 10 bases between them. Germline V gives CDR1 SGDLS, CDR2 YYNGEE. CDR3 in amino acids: CASSVEDRGEKLFF. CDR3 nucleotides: TGTGCCAGCAGCGTAGAGGATAGGGGTGAAAAACTGTTTTTT.

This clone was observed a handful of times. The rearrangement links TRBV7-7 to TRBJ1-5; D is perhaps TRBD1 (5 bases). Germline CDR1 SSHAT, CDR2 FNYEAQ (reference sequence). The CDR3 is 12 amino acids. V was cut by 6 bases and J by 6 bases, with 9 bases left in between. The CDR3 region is CASRGVGQPQHF. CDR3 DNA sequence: TGTGCCAGCAGGGGGGTTGGTCAGCCCCAGCATTTT.

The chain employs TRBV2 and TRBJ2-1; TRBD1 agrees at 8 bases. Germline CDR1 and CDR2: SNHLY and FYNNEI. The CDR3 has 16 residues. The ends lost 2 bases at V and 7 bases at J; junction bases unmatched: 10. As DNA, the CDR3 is TGTGCCAGCAGTGAAATACCTCAGGGGGCAAGAAATGAGCAGTTCTTC. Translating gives CASSEIPQGARNEQFF.

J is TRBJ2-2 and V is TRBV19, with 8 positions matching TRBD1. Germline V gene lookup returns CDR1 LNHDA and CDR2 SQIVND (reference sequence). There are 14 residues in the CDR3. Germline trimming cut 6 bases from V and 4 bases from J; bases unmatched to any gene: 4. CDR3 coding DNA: TGTGCCAGTAGGCCAGACAGGGGCACCGGGGAGCTGTTTTTT. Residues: CASRPDRGTGELFF. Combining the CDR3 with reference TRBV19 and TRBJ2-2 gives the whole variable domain DGGITQSPKYLFRKEGQNVTLSCEQNLNHDAMYWYRQDPGQGLRLIYYSQIVNDFQKGDIAEGYSVSREKKESFPLTVTSAQKNPTAFYLCASRPDRGTGELFFGEGSRLTVL.

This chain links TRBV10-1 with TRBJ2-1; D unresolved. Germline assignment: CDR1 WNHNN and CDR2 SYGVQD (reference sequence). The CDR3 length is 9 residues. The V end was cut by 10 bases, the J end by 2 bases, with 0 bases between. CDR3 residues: CATYNEQFF. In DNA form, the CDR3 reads TGCGCCACCTACAATGAGCAGTTCTTC.

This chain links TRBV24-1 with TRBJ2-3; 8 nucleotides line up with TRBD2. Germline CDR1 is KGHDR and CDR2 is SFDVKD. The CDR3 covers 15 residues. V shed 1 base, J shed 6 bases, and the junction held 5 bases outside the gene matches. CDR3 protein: CATSDLEREKDTQYF. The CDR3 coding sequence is TGTGCCACCAGTGATTTAGAGCGGGAGAAGGATACGCAGTATTTT.

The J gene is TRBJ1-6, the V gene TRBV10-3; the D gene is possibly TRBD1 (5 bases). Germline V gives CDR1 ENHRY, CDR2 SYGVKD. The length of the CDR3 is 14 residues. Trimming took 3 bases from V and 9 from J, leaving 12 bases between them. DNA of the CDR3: TGTGCCATCAGTGACAGGGTCCTGGGTTCACCCCTCCACTTT. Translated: CAISDRVLGSPLHF.

The CDR3 DNA reads TGTGCCAGCTCACTATTCGGACTAGCGGGAATTTCACCGCAGGGGGATACGCAGTATTTT. Encoded protein: CASSLFGLAGISPQGDTQYF. V gene TRBV18 combines with J gene TRBJ2-3; 12 bases agree with TRBD2. V gave up 4 bases and J gave up 6 bases; unmatched junction bases: 20. Germline V gene data show CDR1 as KGHSH and CDR2 as LQKENI. The CDR3 has 20 amino acids.

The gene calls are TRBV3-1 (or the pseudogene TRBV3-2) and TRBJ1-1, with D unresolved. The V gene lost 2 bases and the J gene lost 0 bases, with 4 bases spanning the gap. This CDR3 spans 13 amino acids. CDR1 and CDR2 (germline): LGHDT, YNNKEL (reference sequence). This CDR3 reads CASSQNMNTEAFF. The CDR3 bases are TGTGCCAGCAGCCAAAACATGAACACTGAAGCTTTCTTT.

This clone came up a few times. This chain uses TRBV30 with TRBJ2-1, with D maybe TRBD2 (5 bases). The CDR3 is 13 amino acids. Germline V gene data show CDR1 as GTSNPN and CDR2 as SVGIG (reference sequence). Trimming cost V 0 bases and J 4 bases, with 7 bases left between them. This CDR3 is CAWSVGGYNEQFF. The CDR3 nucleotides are TGTGCCTGGAGTGTAGGCGGGTACAATGAGCAGTTCTTC.

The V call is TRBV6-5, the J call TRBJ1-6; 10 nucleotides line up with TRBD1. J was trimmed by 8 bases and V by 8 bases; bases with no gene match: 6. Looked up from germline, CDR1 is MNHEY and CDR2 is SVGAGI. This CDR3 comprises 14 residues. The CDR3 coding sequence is TGTGCCAGCCCCGGGACAGGGGCTTATTCACCCCTCCACTTT. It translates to CASPGTGAYSPLHF.

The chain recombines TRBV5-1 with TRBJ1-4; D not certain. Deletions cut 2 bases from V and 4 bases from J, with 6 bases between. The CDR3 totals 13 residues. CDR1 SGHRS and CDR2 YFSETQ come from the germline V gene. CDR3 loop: CASSFKINEKLFF. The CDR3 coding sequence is TGCGCCAGCAGCTTTAAGATTAATGAAAAACTGTTTTTT.

This CDR3 reads CSGGQAGDEKLFF. CDR3 nucleotides: TGCAGCGGTGGACAGGCCGGGGATGAAAAACTGTTTTTT. The V gene is TRBV29-1, the J gene TRBJ1-4, with 7 positions matching TRBD1. This CDR3 is built from 13 residues. Losses at the gene ends were 7 bases for V and 6 bases for J; bases not matched to a gene: 8. CDR1 SQVTM and CDR2 ANQGSEA come from the germline V gene.

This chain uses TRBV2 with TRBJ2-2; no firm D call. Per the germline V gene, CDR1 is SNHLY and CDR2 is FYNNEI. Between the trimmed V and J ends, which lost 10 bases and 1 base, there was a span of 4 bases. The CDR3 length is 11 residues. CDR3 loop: CATQNTGELFF. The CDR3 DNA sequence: TGTGCCACCCAGAACACCGGGGAGCTGTTTTTT.

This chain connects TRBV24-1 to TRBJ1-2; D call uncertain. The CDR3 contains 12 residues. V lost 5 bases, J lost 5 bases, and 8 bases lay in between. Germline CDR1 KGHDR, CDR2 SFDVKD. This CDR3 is CATSAFGYGYTF. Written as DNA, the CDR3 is TGTGCCACCAGTGCTTTCGGATATGGCTACACCTTC.

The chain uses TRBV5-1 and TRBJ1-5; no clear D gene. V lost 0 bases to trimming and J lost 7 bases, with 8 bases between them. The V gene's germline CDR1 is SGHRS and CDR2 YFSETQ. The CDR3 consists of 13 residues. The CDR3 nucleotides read TGCGCCAGCAGCTTGGGACCCGGGCAGCCCCAGCATTTT. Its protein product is CASSLGPGQPQHF.

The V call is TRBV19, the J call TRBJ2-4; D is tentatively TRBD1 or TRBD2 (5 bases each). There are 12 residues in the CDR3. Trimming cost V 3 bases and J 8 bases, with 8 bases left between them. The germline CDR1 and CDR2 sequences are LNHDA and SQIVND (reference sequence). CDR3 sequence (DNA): TGTGCCAGTAGTATGGGGGTTGACATTCAGTACTTC. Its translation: CASSMGVDIQYF.